This entry lists 7 T cell receptor beta chains sequenced from one sample in a study of blood T cell repertoires in COVID-19. Clones were read by immunoSEQ multiplex PCR, and TCRdb kept only the in-frame ones, dropping some. The data hold approximately 72,000 clones, with 85% observed a single time. The sequenced sample was peripheral blood. These receptors were taken from a woman at least 80 years old with active or convalescent COVID-19.

This rearrangement joins TRBV2 to TRBJ1-2; possibly TRBD1 for D (5 bases). This CDR3 is 15 amino acids long. The germline CDR1 and CDR2 sequences are SNHLY and FYNNEI. Between the trimmed V and J ends, which lost 1 base and 2 bases, there was a span of 11 bases. CDR3 in amino acids: CASSEGGAGNYGYTF. CDR3 DNA: TGTGCCAGCAGTGAAGGTGGGGCAGGGAACTATGGCTACACCTTC.

The rearrangement links TRBV5-1 to TRBJ1-1; 7 bases map to TRBD1. The CDR3 loop spans 12 amino acids. The germline CDR1 and CDR2 sequences are SGHRS and YFSETQ. V was clipped by 5 bases and J by 8 bases; unmatched bases: 6. The CDR3 spells CASSRQGVEAFF. The CDR3 DNA reads as TGCGCCAGCAGTAGGCAGGGGGTCGAAGCTTTCTTT.

V is TRBV18 and J is TRBJ2-7; a weak D match, TRBD1 (5 bases). V was clipped by 0 bases and J by 4 bases, with 16 bases between them. Germline V gene sequence: CDR1 KGHSH, CDR2 LQKENI. The CDR3 is 16 amino acids. The CDR3 spells CASSPPGQLGEYEQYF. The DNA for the CDR3 is TGTGCCAGCTCACCACCGGGCCAGCTAGGGGAATACGAGCAGTACTTC.

The CDR3 nucleotides are TGCAGCGTGGCTCCGGGTCCTAATGAAAAACTGTTTTTT. Translated, it gives CSVAPGPNEKLFF. V is TRBV29-1 and J is TRBJ1-4; no clear D gene. This CDR3 spans 13 amino acids. Germline-derived CDR1 and CDR2 are SQVTM and ANQGSEA. V lost 6 bases and J lost 3, with 11 bases in between.

The chain links TRBV1 to TRBJ1-2; the table names TRBD1, a call not compared with the DNA. TRBV1 is a listed pseudogene. The CDR3 runs 14 residues. In nucleotides, the CDR3 is TGCACCAGCAGCCAAGGGTTGACAGCCTATGGCTACACCTTC. It yields the protein CTSSQGLTAYGYTF.

The V and J genes are TRBV2 and TRBJ2-5; weak D call: TRBD1 (5 bases). This CDR3 is built from 13 residues. Trimming removed 7 bases from V and 8 bases from J, with 17 bases in between. Per the germline V gene, CDR1 is SNHLY and CDR2 is FYNNEI. This CDR3 is CASKGIPQGTQYF. In DNA, the CDR3 is TGTGCCAGCAAAGGTATACCGCAGGGAACCCAGTACTTC.

The chain joins TRBV10-1 to TRBJ1-1; D possibly corresponds to TRBD1 (6 bases). The V gene's germline CDR1 is WNHNN and CDR2 SYGVQD (reference sequence). Trimming pared 4 bases from V and 0 bases from J, leaving 12 bases between. The CDR3 sequence is 15 residues long. CDR3 region: CASSGGGLMNTEAFF. The CDR3 DNA is TGCGCCAGCAGTGGCGGGGGGCTCATGAACACTGAAGCTTTCTTT.